Detailed here is one T cell receptor beta chain. This sample stems from a study of blood T cell repertoires in COVID-19. As for the study in general: The origin of the acute and convalescent COVID-19 samples was the United States, Italy and Spain. From T cells, B-cell-depleted T cells, or PBMCs came the material, which was cDNA or gDNA.

One Seattle source followed patients from active infection through their disease course. Authors' methods: Quantification of nucleated cells was approximated via reference gene primer amplification. Clones were read by immunoSEQ multiplex PCR, and TCRdb kept only the in-frame ones, dropping some. D and trimming come from the DNA, and the V and J calls and clone size come from that table. The repertoire consists of 150,000 or so clones, with roughly 93% occurring once and the leading ten covering roughly 2%. This CDR3 contains 11 residues. CDR1 is DFQATT, CDR2 SNEGSKA, per germline (reference sequence). V was trimmed by 3 bases and J by 2 bases, leaving 4 bases between them.

The clonotype comes from a woman in her sixties or seventies with COVID-19, enrolled during active disease. This chain joins TRBV20-1 and TRBJ1-2; D is undetermined. Sequencing input: peripheral blood. The CDR3 DNA reads as TGCAGTGCTAGCCCAAACTATGGCTACACCTTC. Amino acid sequence: CSASPNYGYTF.